This T cell receptor (beta chain) was obtained from a study of shared clonotypes between healthy human individuals (dated by TCRdb to the early 2020s). Some background on the complete study: The cohort included a few men and a couple of women between 18 and 49 years of age. For each donor, CD4 naive and CD4 memory were each run on three plates, CD8 naive on two plates, and CD8 memory on one plate. Blood TCR repertoires of four to six healthy adults were deeply sequenced to estimate repertoire size and the extent of clonotype sharing between individuals. Libraries were prepared and TCR repertoires were sequenced by different laboratories using diverse techniques, in order to increase sequencing depth and limit assay-specific biases. Between about 0.8 and 8.9 billion PBMCs per donor were obtained by leukapheresis. Here is what the overall study found, with its caveats: Compared with non-shared clonotypes, the clonotypes found in all four sorted-subset donors had higher generation probabilities. Pairwise subsampling indicated that sequencing depth was expected to affect the degree of clonotype sharing among donors. Larger estimated clonotype richness was generally found for naive subsets than for memory subsets. Sampling was restricted to blood, and TCR repertoires in tissues likely differ from the TCR repertoires found in blood. The genetic and exposure-history diversity represented was limited by the small number of donors. Rarefaction of sorted-subset datasets indicated incomplete sequencing despite the large sequencing depth. Sharing across a handful of donors was observed for roughly 5% of naive CD4, 3% to 3.5% of naive CD8, around 2.5% of memory CD4, and over 0.3% of memory CD8 clonotypes.

From cysteine to phenylalanine, the CDR3 is 16 amino acids long. Just the 48-base CDR3 DNA is kept, in frame starting at base 1. TCR CDR3 regions were amplified from genomic DNA by multiplex PCR using the deep immunoSEQ assay. Genomic DNA extracted from each cell subset was distributed evenly over all wells of several immunoSEQ 96-well plates, and each plate served as one replicate. Each replicate PCR for sorted subsets received roughly 0.2 ug genomic DNA, equal to roughly 33,000 T cell genomes. The purified libraries were quantified using a Qubit 3.0 fluorometer, sized with a Bioanalyzer 2100, and then quantified again using the KAPA Library Quantification kit. Every immunoSEQ 96-well plate was sequenced on a separate single-read 150-cycle Illumina NextSeq 550 flow cell. The study's processing was this. Because the immunoSEQ output held only junctional sequences and lacked quality scores, the filtering could not match the filtering applied to full-length reads. To assign V/J genes and CDR3, sequences were annotated using PyIR, a Python wrapper for IgBLAST v1.9, with IMGT germline references. Reads with weak V/J assignments (E-value above 1e-6), missing CDR3, stop codons, out-of-frame junctions, or ambiguous translated residues were removed. V3J clonotypes were defined as sequences sharing an identical inferred V gene, J gene, and CDR3 amino acid sequence. The percentage overlap between two repertoires was calculated by dividing the number of shared unique clonotypes by the size of the smaller repertoire. Repertoire richness was assessed with RTK rarefaction, the Chao1 estimator, and Recon v2.1 estimates of unobserved clonotypes. For all TCRbeta clonotypes obtained by the gDNA method from a few donors, generation probabilities were computed with OLGA. The source is immuneACCESS, and TCRdb retained only in-frame sequences with V and J called. Part of the clones is not carried over; for the studies checked, unresolved V genes explain less than half of this, and the remainder is unexplained. The DNA was the basis for D and trimming; V, J and clone size are from that table. The sample profile shows about 2.4 million clones; more than 85% of them were found once. Roughly 0.36% of the sample is taken by the ten largest.

Healthy HIV-negative adults with no recently reported acute infections or vaccinations were included as donors. Only Caucasian adults living in Nashville, Tennessee, USA were represented among the donors. CD4+ T cells were enriched by magnetic negative selection; naive cells were then positively selected on CD45RA, and the negative fraction formed the memory subset. Blood was obtained by leukapheresis, after which PBMCs were separated by Ficoll-Histopaque density gradient centrifugation and cryopreserved in liquid nitrogen vapor phase. Purity and quantity of every magnetically sorted T cell population were checked by analytical flow cytometry. From each sorted fraction, genomic DNA was isolated and quantified by UV absorbance on a Nanodrop 2000c. Concerning this clone: Its antigen specificity is not known. No base qualities exist here, and no much larger clone lies one base off it.

The source material was naive CD4+ T cells from PBMCs. The cell subset or site label of this sample denotes: CD45RA+ positively selected. Rearrangement joined TRBV21-1 to TRBJ1-1; the table names TRBD1, a call not compared with the DNA. TRBV21-1 is a recognized pseudogene. This TCR derives from a man aged 18 to 29 in good health. Some clones in this sample may be carry-over from other donors' samples. The CDR3: CASSKGTGGRNTEAFF. Here is the DNA: TGTGCCAGCAGCAAAGGAACAGGGGGGAGGAACACTGAAGCTTTCTTT.